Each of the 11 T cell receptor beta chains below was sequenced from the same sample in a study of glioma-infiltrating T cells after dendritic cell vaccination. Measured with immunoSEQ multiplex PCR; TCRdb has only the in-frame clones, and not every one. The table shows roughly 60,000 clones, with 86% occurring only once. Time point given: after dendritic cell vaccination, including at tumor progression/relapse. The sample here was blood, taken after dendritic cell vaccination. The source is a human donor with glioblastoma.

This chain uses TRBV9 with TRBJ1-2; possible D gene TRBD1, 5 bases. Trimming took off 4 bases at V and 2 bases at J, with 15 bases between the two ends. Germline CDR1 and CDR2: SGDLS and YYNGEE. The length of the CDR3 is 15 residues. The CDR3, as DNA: TGTGCCAGCAGCCAGGGCCTTGACATGAACTATGGCTACACCTTC. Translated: CASSQGLDMNYGYTF.

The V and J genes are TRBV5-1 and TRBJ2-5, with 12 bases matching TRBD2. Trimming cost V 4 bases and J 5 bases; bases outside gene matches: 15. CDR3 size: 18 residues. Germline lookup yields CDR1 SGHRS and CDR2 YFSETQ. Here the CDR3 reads CASSPRLAGVRMGETQYF. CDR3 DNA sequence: TGCGCCAGCAGCCCGAGACTAGCGGGAGTCCGCATGGGCGAGACCCAGTACTTC.

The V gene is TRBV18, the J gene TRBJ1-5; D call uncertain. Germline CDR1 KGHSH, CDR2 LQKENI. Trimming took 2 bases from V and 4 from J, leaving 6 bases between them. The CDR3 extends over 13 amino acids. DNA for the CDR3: TGTGCCAGCTCACCAAAGCAAAATCAGCCCCAGCATTTT. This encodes CASSPKQNQPQHF.

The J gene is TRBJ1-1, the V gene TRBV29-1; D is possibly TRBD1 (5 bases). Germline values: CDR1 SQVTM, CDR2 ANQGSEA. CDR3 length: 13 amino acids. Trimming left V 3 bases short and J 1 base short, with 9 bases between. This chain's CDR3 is CSVDGHTNTEAFF. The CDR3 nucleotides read TGCAGCGTTGATGGACACACGAACACTGAAGCTTTCTTT.

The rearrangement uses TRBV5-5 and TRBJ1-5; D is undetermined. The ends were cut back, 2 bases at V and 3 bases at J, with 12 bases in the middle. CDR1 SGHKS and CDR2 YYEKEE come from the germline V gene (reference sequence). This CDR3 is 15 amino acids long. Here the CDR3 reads CASSLRGFDNQPQHF. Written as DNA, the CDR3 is TGTGCCAGCAGCTTAAGAGGATTTGACAATCAGCCCCAGCATTTT.

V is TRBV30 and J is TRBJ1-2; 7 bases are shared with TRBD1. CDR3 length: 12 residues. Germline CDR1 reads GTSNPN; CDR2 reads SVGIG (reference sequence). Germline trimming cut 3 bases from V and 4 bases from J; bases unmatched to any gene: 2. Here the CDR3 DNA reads TGTGCCTGGAGCCGGGACAGCTATGGCTACACCTTC. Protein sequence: CAWSRDSYGYTF.

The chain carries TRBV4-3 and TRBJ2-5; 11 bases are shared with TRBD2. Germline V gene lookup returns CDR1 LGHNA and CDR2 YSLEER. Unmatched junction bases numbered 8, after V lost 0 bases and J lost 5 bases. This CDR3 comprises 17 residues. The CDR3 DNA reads TGCGCCAGCAGCCAAGACGCTAGCGGGGGGTTTGGGGAGACCCAGTACTTC. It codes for CASSQDASGGFGETQYF.

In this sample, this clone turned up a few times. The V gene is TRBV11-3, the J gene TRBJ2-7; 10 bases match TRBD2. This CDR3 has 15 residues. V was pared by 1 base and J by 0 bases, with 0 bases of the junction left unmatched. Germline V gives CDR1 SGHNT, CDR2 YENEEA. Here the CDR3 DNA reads TGTGCCAGCAGCTTAGGGACTAGCGGCTCCTACGAGCAGTACTTC. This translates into CASSLGTSGSYEQYF.

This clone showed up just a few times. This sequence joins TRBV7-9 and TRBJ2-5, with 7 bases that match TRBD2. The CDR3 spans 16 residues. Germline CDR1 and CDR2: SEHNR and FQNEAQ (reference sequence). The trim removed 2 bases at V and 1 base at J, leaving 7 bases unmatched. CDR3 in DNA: TGTGCCAGCAGCTTATCCGCTAGCGGAACCCAAGAGACCCAGTACTTC. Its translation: CASSLSASGTQETQYF.

CDR3 region: CASILLARGTQYF. In DNA form, the CDR3 reads TGTGCCAGCATCCTCCTAGCGCGCGGTACGCAGTATTTT. V and J are TRBV27 and TRBJ2-3; perhaps TRBD2 as D (6 bases). The germline V gene encodes CDR1 MNHEY and CDR2 SMNVEV (reference sequence). The CDR3 covers 13 residues. The ends were cut back, 7 bases at V and 8 bases at J, with 16 bases in the middle.

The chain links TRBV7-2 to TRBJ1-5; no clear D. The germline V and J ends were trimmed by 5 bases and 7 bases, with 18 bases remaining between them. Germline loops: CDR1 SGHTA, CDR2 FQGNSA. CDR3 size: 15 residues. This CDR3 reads CASSPLVGSGQPQHF. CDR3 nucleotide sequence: TGTGCCAGCAGCCCCCTTGTCGGGAGCGGCCAGCCCCAGCATTTT. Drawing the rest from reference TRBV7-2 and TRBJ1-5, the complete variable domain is GAGVSQSPSNKVTEKGKDVELRCDPISGHTALYWYRQSLGQGLEFLIYFQGNSAPDKSGLPSDRFSAERTGGSVSTLTIQRTQQEDSAVYLCASSPLVGSGQPQHFGDGTRLSIL.